The 6 T cell receptor beta chains below all came from one sample that was sequenced in a study of cytomegalovirus exposure and HLA in healthy donors. Amplification used 60 Vbeta primers and 13 Jbeta primers. Assay: immunoSEQ multiplex PCR; the TCRdb copy retains only in-frame clones and omits some. The sample has over 75,000 clones, roughly 82% seen once. Sequencing input: PBMCs. The receptors shown here come from a man aged 25 to 45 in good health and CMV-seropositive.

The sample holds one count of this clone. The rearrangement joins TRBV9 to TRBJ1-4; maybe TRBD1 (5 bases). Germline V lookup: CDR1 SGDLS, CDR2 YYNGEE. Trimming pared 3 bases from V and 1 base from J, leaving 13 bases between. The CDR3 loop spans 16 amino acids. CDR3 nucleotide sequence: TGTGCCAGCAGCGCACGGACGGGGGGAACTAATGAAAAACTGTTTTTT. This sequence encodes CASSARTGGTNEKLFF.

The sample holds one count of this clone. The gene calls are TRBV28 and TRBJ2-3; D is perhaps TRBD2 (5 bases). V was shortened by 2 bases and J by 5 bases, with 8 bases between the two germline ends. The germline CDR1 and CDR2 sequences are MDHEN and SYDVKM. CDR3 length equals 13 residues. CDR3 coding DNA: TGTGCCAGCAGTTTAGTCGGGGTAGATACGCAGTATTTT. It is translated as CASSLVGVDTQYF.

J is TRBJ2-7 and V is TRBV7-9; D is perhaps TRBD1 (6 bases). This CDR3 region has 17 residues. Per the germline V gene, CDR1 is SEHNR and CDR2 is FQNEAQ (reference sequence). V gave up 6 bases and J gave up 0 bases, with 21 bases separating them. CDR3 bases: TGTGCCAGCAGTCATATTAGTACAGGGCCCCCCTCCTACGAGCAGTACTTC. It codes for CASSHISTGPPSYEQYF.

The chain is built from TRBV2 and TRBJ1-1, with 7 bases lining up with TRBD1. Germline CDR1 SNHLY, CDR2 FYNNEI. This CDR3 is built from 16 residues. V lost 6 bases, J lost 1 base, and 11 bases stayed unmatched. DNA for the CDR3: TGTGCCAGCAGGCTCAATTCCGGGACAGCGAACACTGAAGCTTTCTTT. As protein: CASRLNSGTANTEAFF.

The chain joins TRBV28 to TRBJ2-1; 8 nucleotides match TRBD2. CDR1 is MDHEN, CDR2 SYDVKM, per germline. This CDR3 contains 14 residues. After removal of 3 bases from V and 8 bases from J, the junction contained 6 bases not matched to a gene. The CDR3 protein is CASSFSGGRDEQFF. As DNA, the CDR3 is TGTGCCAGCAGTTTCTCGGGAGGGAGGGATGAGCAGTTCTTC.

V is TRBV28 and J is TRBJ2-1, with D perhaps matching TRBD2 (5 bases). V was cut by 4 bases and J by 5 bases, with 21 bases left in between. The germline gives CDR1 MDHEN, CDR2 SYDVKM. The CDR3 extends over 17 amino acids. CDR3 region: CASSYPVGSAQDNEQFF. CDR3 in DNA: TGTGCCAGCAGTTACCCCGTAGGGAGCGCTCAGGACAATGAGCAGTTCTTC.